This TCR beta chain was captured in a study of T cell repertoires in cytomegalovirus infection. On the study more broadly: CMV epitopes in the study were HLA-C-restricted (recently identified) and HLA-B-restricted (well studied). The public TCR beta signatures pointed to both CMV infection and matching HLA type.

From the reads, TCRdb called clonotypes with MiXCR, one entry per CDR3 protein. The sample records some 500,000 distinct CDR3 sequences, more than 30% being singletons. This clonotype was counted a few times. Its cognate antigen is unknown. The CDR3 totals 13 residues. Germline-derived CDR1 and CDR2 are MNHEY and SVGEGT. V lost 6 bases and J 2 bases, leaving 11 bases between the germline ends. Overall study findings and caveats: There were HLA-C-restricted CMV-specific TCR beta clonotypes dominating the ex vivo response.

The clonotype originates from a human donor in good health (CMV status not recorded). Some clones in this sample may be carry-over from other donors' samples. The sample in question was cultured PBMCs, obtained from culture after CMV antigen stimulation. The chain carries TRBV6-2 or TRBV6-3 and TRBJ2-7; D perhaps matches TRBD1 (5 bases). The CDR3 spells CASRETATYEQYV. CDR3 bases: TGTGCCAGCAGGGAGACAGCCACCTACGAGCAGTACGTC.